One and the same sample provided the 12 T cell receptor beta chains below, sequenced in a study of blood T cell repertoires in COVID-19 (dated by TCRdb to about 2020). Libraries were prepared through the immunoSEQ multiplex PCR assay. The source is immuneACCESS, and TCRdb retained only in-frame sequences with V and J called. Part of the clones is not carried over; for the studies checked, unresolved V genes explain less than half of this, and the remainder is unexplained. This sample gives more than 250,000 clones in total; 70% to 90% of them show up just once. Together, the top ten hold roughly 6.5% of the sample. Material: peripheral blood. The receptor set was obtained from a man aged 18 to 30 who had recovered from COVID-19.

This chain links TRBV19 with TRBJ2-7; 10 bases are shared with TRBD2. With 5 bases clipped from V and 2 bases from J, the junction kept 9 bases outside the gene matches. From germline, CDR1 is LNHDA and CDR2 SQIVND (reference sequence). The CDR3 is made up of 16 amino acids. The DNA for the CDR3 is TGTGCCAGTAGTCCCCAACTAGCGGGATGGGCCTACGAGCAGTACTTC. Encoded protein: CASSPQLAGWAYEQYF. Variable domain in full (rest from reference TRBV19 and TRBJ2-7): DGGITQSPKYLFRKEGQNVTLSCEQNLNHDAMYWYRQDPGQGLRLIYYSQIVNDFQKGDIAEGYSVSREKKESFPLTVTSAQKNPTAFYLCASSPQLAGWAYEQYFGPGTRLTVT.

This clone came up once. This chain uses TRBV18 with TRBJ2-3, with D tentatively TRBD1 (6 bases). The CDR3 totals 17 residues. V lost 0 bases and J 2 bases, leaving 15 bases between the germline ends. Germline lookup yields CDR1 KGHSH and CDR2 LQKENI. The CDR3: CASSPPGGRNNTDTQYF. CDR3 coding DNA: TGTGCCAGCTCACCACCTGGGGGCAGGAATAACACAGATACGCAGTATTTT.

In DNA form, the CDR3 reads TGTGCCAGCAGCCCGCGGGACAGGGGTAACACCGGGGAGCTGTTTTTT. Its protein is CASSPRDRGNTGELFF. This chain uses TRBV7-9 with TRBJ2-2, with 10 bases fitting TRBD1. In germline, CDR1 is SEHNR, CDR2 FQNEAQ (reference sequence). Trimming cost V 5 bases and J 2 bases; bases outside gene matches: 5. This CDR3 has 16 amino acids.

The V call is TRBV18, the J call TRBJ1-1; D is unclear. V gave up 6 bases and J gave up 1 base, with 9 bases separating them. CDR3 length equals 13 residues. The germline gives CDR1 KGHSH, CDR2 LQKENI. CDR3 in amino acids: CASSPRENTEAFF. DNA for the CDR3: TGTGCCAGCTCGCCGAGGGAGAACACTGAAGCTTTCTTT.

The V and J genes are TRBV11-1 and TRBJ2-7; possibly TRBD1 for D (6 bases). Germline assignment: CDR1 SGHAT and CDR2 FQDESV (reference sequence). The length of the CDR3 is 15 residues. Trimming shortened V by 6 bases and J by 0 bases, and 15 bases separated the two germline ends. The CDR3 protein is CASSTGRIHSYEQYF. CDR3 DNA: TGTGCCAGCAGTACAGGGCGGATCCACTCCTACGAGCAGTACTTC.

This sequence joins TRBV19 and TRBJ2-3; D may be TRBD1 (7 bases). Germline CDR1 is LNHDA and CDR2 is SQIVND (reference sequence). There are 19 residues in the CDR3. V shed 2 bases and J shed 5 bases, with 26 bases lying between them. The CDR3 sequence is CASSIRGPDRRELVDTQYF. The CDR3 nucleotides are TGTGCCAGTAGTATACGTGGCCCGGACAGGAGGGAGTTGGTAGATACGCAGTATTTT.

For the CDR3, the DNA is TGTGCCAGCAGCCAGGGGACAGCGAACACTGAAGCTTTCTTT. It codes for CASSQGTANTEAFF. The rearrangement links TRBV3-1 (or the pseudogene TRBV3-2) to TRBJ1-1, with 7 bases identical to TRBD1. V was clipped by 3 bases and J by 1 base; unmatched bases: 2. The germline V gene encodes CDR1 LGHDT and CDR2 YNNKEL (reference sequence). This CDR3 region has 14 residues.

The chain has TRBV6-5 and TRBJ2-7; D remains unclear. Trimming cost V 2 bases and J 3 bases, with 5 bases left between them. Per germline, CDR1 MNHEY and CDR2 SVGAGI. The CDR3 has 12 amino acids. The CDR3 bases are TGTGCCAGCAGTTACAAGAGCTACGAGCAGTACTTC. Translation: CASSYKSYEQYF.

The V and J genes are TRBV29-1 and TRBJ1-2, with 7 bases matching TRBD1. Per germline, CDR1 SQVTM and CDR2 ANQGSEA. The CDR3 contains 13 residues. The CDR3 region has the DNA TGCACGGATAGAGGGACAGCTAACTATGGCTACACCTTC. This translates into CTDRGTANYGYTF.

The chain uses TRBV7-3 and TRBJ2-3; weak D call: TRBD2 (6 bases). Trimming took off 2 bases at V and 2 bases at J, with 14 bases between the two ends. The germline V gene encodes CDR1 SGHTA and CDR2 FQGTGA. CDR3 size: 16 residues. The CDR3: CASSLVAGSSTDTQYF. CDR3 coding DNA: TGTGCCAGCAGCTTAGTTGCGGGATCATCCACAGATACGCAGTATTTT.

The chain joins TRBV9 to TRBJ2-3, with 8 bases fitting TRBD2. The CDR3 runs to 11 residues. The trim removed 6 bases at V and 15 bases at J, leaving 9 bases unmatched. Germline V gene sequence: CDR1 SGDLS, CDR2 YYNGEE. The CDR3 bases are TGTGCCAGCAAAGGCGGTAGCGGGACCTATTTT. This encodes CASKGGSGTYF. The complete variable domain, with remaining parts taken from reference TRBV9 and TRBJ2-3, reads DSGVTQTPKHLITATGQRVTLRCSPRSGDLSVYWYQQSLDQGLQFLIQYYNGEERAKGNILERFSAQQFPDLHSELNLSSLELGDSALYFCASKGGSGTYFGPGTRLTVL.

The chain joins TRBV30 to TRBJ1-6; weak D call: TRBD1 (5 bases). Trimming stripped 5 bases from V and 0 bases from J, with 23 bases between. Germline CDR1 GTSNPN, CDR2 SVGIG (reference sequence). The CDR3 contains 19 residues. The CDR3 loop is CAWGSSRAVQSSYNSPLHF. CDR3 bases: TGTGCCTGGGGTTCCTCCAGGGCAGTTCAAAGCTCCTATAATTCACCCCTCCACTTT.